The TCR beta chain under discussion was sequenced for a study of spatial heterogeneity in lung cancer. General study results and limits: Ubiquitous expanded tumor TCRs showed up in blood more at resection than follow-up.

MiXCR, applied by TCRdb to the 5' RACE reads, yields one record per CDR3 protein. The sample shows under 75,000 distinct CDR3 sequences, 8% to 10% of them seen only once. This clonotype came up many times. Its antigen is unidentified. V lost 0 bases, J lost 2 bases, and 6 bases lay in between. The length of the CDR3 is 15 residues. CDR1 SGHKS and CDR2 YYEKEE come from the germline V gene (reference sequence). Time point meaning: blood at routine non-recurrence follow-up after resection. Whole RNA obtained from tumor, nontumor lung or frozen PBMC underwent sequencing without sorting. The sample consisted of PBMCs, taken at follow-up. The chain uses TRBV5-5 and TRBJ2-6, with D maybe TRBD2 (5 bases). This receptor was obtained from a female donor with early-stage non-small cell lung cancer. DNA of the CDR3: TGTGCCAGCAGCTTGGGAGGGACTGGGGCCAACGTCCTGACTTTC. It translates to CASSLGGTGANVLTF.